These 15 T cell receptor beta chains originate from one sample sequenced in a study of T cell changes during pregnancy in multiple sclerosis. Repertoires were generated with immunoSEQ multiplex PCR, while TCRdb's copy carries only in-frame clones and drops some. The data hold around 58,000 clones, with roughly 91% observed a single time. The source was peripheral blood, collected before pregnancy. The receptors here all came from a female donor with multiple sclerosis, enrolled in a pregnancy study.

This chain joins TRBV10-3 and TRBJ2-2; 7 nucleotides match TRBD1. This CDR3 spans 15 amino acids. V gave up 8 bases and J gave up 3 bases; unmatched junction bases: 9. The germline gives CDR1 ENHRY, CDR2 SYGVKD. Written as DNA, the CDR3 is TGTGCCATCGGCCCCGGGACAGTTTACACCGGGGAGCTGTTTTTT. This gives the protein CAIGPGTVYTGELFF.

The chain recombines TRBV4-3 with TRBJ2-7; D may be TRBD1 (6 bases). This CDR3 comprises 15 residues. V dropped 0 bases and J dropped 6 bases, with 15 bases sitting between them. Germline assignment: CDR1 LGHNA and CDR2 YSLEER. The CDR3 DNA reads TGCGCCAGCAGCCAAGACATAGGCAGGGGAGCCGAGCAGTACTTC. Translated, it gives CASSQDIGRGAEQYF.

The CDR3 here is CASSLAWGDSNQPQHF. DNA of the CDR3: TGTGCCAGCAGCTTAGCTTGGGGCGATAGCAATCAGCCCCAGCATTTT. V is TRBV7-8 and J is TRBJ1-5; the D gene is possibly TRBD1 (5 bases). This CDR3 contains 16 residues. Germline V gene sequence: CDR1 SGHVS, CDR2 FQNEAQ. The V end lost 0 bases, the J end lost 0 bases, and 9 bases lay between the germline ends.

This clone has only a few counts. The J gene is TRBJ1-5, the V gene TRBV6-5; D uncertain. The CDR3 has 13 amino acids. Germline V gene sequence: CDR1 MNHEY, CDR2 SVGAGI. With 7 bases removed from V and 4 bases from J, the gap between germline ends came to 11 bases. The CDR3 nucleotides read TGTGCCAGCACAGCGGGCGGAAATCAGCCCCAGCATTTT. It codes for CASTAGGNQPQHF.

The V gene is TRBV7-6, the J gene TRBJ2-7; 8 bases align to TRBD2. CDR3 size: 16 residues. The germline V gene encodes CDR1 SGHVS and CDR2 FNYEAQ. Germline trimming cut 5 bases from V and 1 base from J; bases unmatched to any gene: 10. DNA for the CDR3: TGTGCCAGCAGCAGGGGAGCGTCTAGCGGGTCCTACGAGCAGTACTTC. Its protein product is CASSRGASSGSYEQYF.

The genes are TRBV7-2 and TRBJ2-3; 14 bases are shared with TRBD2. The trim removed 5 bases at V and 5 bases at J, leaving 9 bases unmatched. Germline CDR1 and CDR2: SGHTA and FQGNSA. The CDR3 length is 17 residues. The CDR3 DNA reads TGTGCCAGCAGCCCCCAGACTAGCGGGGGGGCGGGAGATACGCAGTATTTT. This translates into CASSPQTSGGAGDTQYF.

The chain carries TRBV30 and TRBJ1-1; possible D gene TRBD1, 5 bases. V lost 2 bases and J lost 1, with 8 bases in between. The CDR3 length is 13 residues. Germline CDR1 and CDR2: GTSNPN and SVGIG (reference sequence). The CDR3 loop is CAWSRGQNTEAFF. CDR3 DNA: TGTGCCTGGAGTCGTGGACAGAACACTGAAGCTTTCTTT.

This chain links TRBV5-1 with TRBJ2-7; D is unclear. The CDR3 runs 11 residues. V was trimmed by 1 base and J by 5 bases, leaving 4 bases between them. Germline assignment: CDR1 SGHRS and CDR2 YFSETQ. The CDR3 DNA reads as TGCGCCAGCAGCTTGCGAGACGAGCAGTACTTC. This encodes CASSLRDEQYF.

The chain uses TRBV7-3 and TRBJ2-7, with TRBD2 matching 11 bases. There are 16 residues in the CDR3. After removal of 5 bases from V and 4 bases from J, the junction contained 10 bases not matched to a gene. Per germline, CDR1 SGHTA and CDR2 FQGTGA. The CDR3 loop reads CASSPVAGGPRYEQYF. CDR3 DNA: TGTGCCAGCAGCCCAGTAGCGGGGGGGCCCCGATACGAGCAGTACTTC.

The rearrangement joins TRBV6-1 to TRBJ2-1, with D maybe TRBD1 (5 bases). Germline V gene lookup returns CDR1 MNHNS and CDR2 SASEGT. Trimming took 5 bases from V and 0 from J, leaving 11 bases between them. The CDR3 extends over 15 amino acids. The CDR3 spells CASSKQVNSYNEQFF. The DNA of the CDR3 is TGTGCCAGCAGTAAACAGGTCAACTCCTACAATGAGCAGTTCTTC.

The chain carries TRBV7-2 and TRBJ2-4; 8 nucleotides align to TRBD1. J gave up 2 bases and V 0 bases, and 6 bases lay outside the gene matches. CDR3 length: 17 amino acids. Germline lookup yields CDR1 SGHTA and CDR2 FQGNSA. The DNA for the CDR3 is TGTGCCAGCAGCTTAGCGGGGACAGGAGGATCCAAAAACATTCAGTACTTC. Translated, it gives CASSLAGTGGSKNIQYF.

The chain uses TRBV29-1 and TRBJ1-4, with TRBD1 matching 7 bases. The CDR3 sequence is 17 residues long. V dropped 7 bases and J dropped 7; count of bases not matched to a gene: 21. The germline CDR1 and CDR2 sequences are SQVTM and ANQGSEA. Here the CDR3 DNA reads TGCAGCGCCGGGAGGGGGCAGGGACCCCCTCGGAGTGAAAAACTGTTTTTT. Translated, it gives CSAGRGQGPPRSEKLFF. The full variable domain, completed using reference TRBV29-1 and TRBJ1-4, is SAVISQKPSRDICQRGTSLTIQCQVDSQVTMMFWYRQQPGQSLTLIATANQGSEATYESGFVIDKFPISRPNLTFSTLTVSNMSPEDSSIYLCSAGRGQGPPRSEKLFFGSGTQLSVL.

The V and J genes are TRBV6-1 and TRBJ1-2; D is unclear. Germline V gene data show CDR1 as MNHNS and CDR2 as SASEGT. The CDR3 covers 14 residues. V gave up 0 bases and J gave up 2 bases, with 7 bases separating them. This chain's CDR3 is CASSEAGRNYGYTF. The CDR3 DNA reads as TGTGCCAGCAGTGAAGCCGGCAGGAACTATGGCTACACCTTC.

CDR3 residues: CASSASGDPLYEQYF. CDR3 coding DNA: TGTGCCAGTAGTGCCTCAGGGGATCCCCTCTACGAGCAGTACTTC. The chain uses TRBV19 and TRBJ2-7; possibly TRBD1 for D (6 bases). Germline V gene sequence: CDR1 LNHDA, CDR2 SQIVND (reference sequence). The CDR3 runs to 15 residues. V dropped 5 bases and J dropped 3 bases, with 17 bases sitting between them.

The gene calls are TRBV5-6 and TRBJ2-3; D is unclear. CDR1 and CDR2 from the germline V gene are SGHDT and YYEEEE. V gave up 1 base and J gave up 6 bases, with 6 bases separating them. The CDR3 sequence is 12 residues long. The CDR3 DNA is TGTGCCAGCAGCTTGAACGGGGATACGCAGTATTTT. Translating it yields CASSLNGDTQYF.